The present T cell receptor beta chain was sequenced within a study of shared clonotypes between healthy human individuals. This clone was seen a single time. Healthy HIV-negative adults without recent acute infections or vaccinations served as donors. A split of CD4+ cells into CD45RA+ naive and CD45RA-negative memory subsets was performed. Produced via immunoSEQ multiplex PCR; TCRdb's table is partial and in-frame only. The sample holds around 2.3 million clones, 95% seen once. The source is a man aged 18 to 30 in good health. The sample taken for sequencing was naive CD4+ T cells sorted from blood. The subset denotes: CD45RA+ positively selected.

CDR3 sequence reads: CASSWTGGVETQYF. The CDR3 nucleotides read TGTGCCAGCAGCTGGACAGGGGGCGTAGAGACCCAGTACTTC. This chain uses TRBV7-9 with TRBJ2-5, with 11 bases identical to TRBD1. Germline loops: CDR1 SEHNR, CDR2 FQNEAQ (reference sequence). The CDR3 spans 14 residues. The ends lost 4 bases at V and 4 bases at J; junction bases unmatched: 2.